These 29 T cell receptor beta chains were sequenced from one sample in a study of T cells after yellow fever vaccination. From the 5' RACE reads, TCRdb called clonotypes with MiXCR, one entry per CDR3 protein. This repertoire shows hundreds of thousands of distinct CDR3 sequences, less than 25% found once; its top ten account for about 17%. Sequencing was performed on PBMCs, taken less than 25 days after the first yellow fever vaccination. The source is a man aged 18 to 35 who received the YFV17D yellow fever vaccine.

This chain links TRBV20-1 with TRBJ1-2; 9 positions match TRBD1. Germline V gene lookup returns CDR1 DFQATT and CDR2 SNEGSKA (reference sequence). V lost 3 bases, J lost 7 bases, and 0 bases stayed unmatched. The CDR3 is 11 residues long. CDR3 protein: CSARDRGGYTF. CDR3 DNA sequence: TGCAGTGCTAGGGACAGGGGTGGCTACACCTTC.

This sequence joins TRBV4-2 and TRBJ2-7; the D is unclear. V shed 0 bases and J shed 2 bases, with 11 bases lying between them. Germline loops: CDR1 LGHNA, CDR2 YNFKEQ. This CDR3 has 15 amino acids. Here the CDR3 reads CASSQEVTRAYEQYF. CDR3 nucleotide sequence: TGTGCCAGCAGCCAAGAGGTGACAAGGGCCTACGAGCAGTACTTC.

This clonotype was observed a handful of times. The DNA for the CDR3 is TGTGCCAGCAGTTTAGCGCAGAGCGGGGGGTCAGACACCCAGTACTTC. This codes for CASSLAQSGGSDTQYF. This rearrangement joins TRBV12-3 or TRBV12-4 to TRBJ2-5, with TRBD2 matching over 9 bases. The CDR3 runs to 16 residues. Unmatched junction bases numbered 10, after V lost 0 bases and J lost 8 bases.

The V and J genes are TRBV7-9 and TRBJ2-7, with a weak D call TRBD2 (5 bases). The germline CDR1 and CDR2 sequences are SEHNR and FQNEAQ (reference sequence). The CDR3 extends over 14 amino acids. Deletions cut 2 bases from V and 4 bases from J, with 12 bases between. DNA of the CDR3: TGTGCCAGCAGCTTAATTCCCGGGGAATACGAGCAGTACGTC. Translated, it gives CASSLIPGEYEQYV.

This clonotype was counted between two and nine times. V gene TRBV7-2 combines with J gene TRBJ2-5; D gene uncertain. CDR1 is SGHTA, CDR2 FQGNSA, per germline. The CDR3 loop spans 12 amino acids. Trimming shortened V by 5 bases and J by 2 bases, and 6 bases separated the two germline ends. The CDR3 nucleotides read TGTGCCAGCAGCGCCCAGCAAGAGACCCAGTACTTC. Amino acids: CASSAQQETQYF. The variable domain in full, completed from reference TRBV7-2 and TRBJ2-5, reads GAGVSQSPSNKVTEKGKDVELRCDPISGHTALYWYRQSLGQGLEFLIYFQGNSAPDKSGLPSDRFSAERTGGSVSTLTIQRTQQEDSAVYLCASSAQQETQYFGPGTRLLVL.

This clonotype was seen a few times. The chain couples TRBV12-3 or TRBV12-4 to TRBJ1-1, with D possibly being TRBD1 (6 bases). V lost 3 bases, J lost 4 bases, and 21 bases lay in between. The CDR3 loop spans 17 amino acids. The CDR3 coding sequence is TGTGCCAGCAGTTTTTCCAGTTGGGGAGGGGGAGGCACTGAAGCTTTCTTT. This gives the protein CASSFSSWGGGGTEAFF.

Only one count was recorded for this clonotype. This chain uses TRBV20-1 with TRBJ2-2; D unclear. The germline V gene has CDR1 DFQATT and CDR2 SNEGSKA (reference sequence). V lost 5 bases and J lost 4, with 11 bases in between. This CDR3 contains 13 residues. CDR3 in amino acids: CSARVPITGELFF. DNA for the CDR3: TGCAGTGCTCGCGTCCCGATCACCGGGGAGCTGTTTTTT.

This clonotype has more than one count but fewer than ten. Here the CDR3 DNA reads TGTGCCAGCAGCTTAACGAGGAGGGGCAGGGAGGATGAGCAGTTCTTC. Residues: CASSLTRRGREDEQFF. The rearrangement uses TRBV7-3 and TRBJ2-1; a possible D gene is TRBD2 (6 bases). The germline V gene has CDR1 SGHTA and CDR2 FQGTGA. Trimming removed 0 bases from V and 8 bases from J, with 17 bases in between. This CDR3 has 16 amino acids.

This clonotype was recorded a few times. The chain joins TRBV15 to TRBJ2-6; D ambiguous. Looked up from germline, CDR1 is LNHNV and CDR2 is YYDKDF (reference sequence). The CDR3 consists of 16 residues. V gave up 0 bases and J gave up 0 bases, with 6 bases separating them. The CDR3 coding sequence is TGTGCCACCAGCAGAGAGCGATACTCTGGGGCCAACGTCCTGACTTTC. Translation: CATSRERYSGANVLTF. Drawing the rest from reference TRBV15 and TRBJ2-6, the complete variable domain is DAMVIQNPRYQVTQFGKPVTLSCSQTLNHNVMYWYQQKSSQAPKLLFHYYDKDFNNEADTPDNFQSRRPNTSFCFLDIRSPGLGDTAMYLCATSRERYSGANVLTFGAGSRLTVL.

Ten or more counts support this clonotype. The CDR3 here is CASSQDGGRRETQYF. As DNA, the CDR3 is TGCGCCAGCAGCCAAGACGGGGGGCGCAGGGAGACCCAGTACTTC. The chain employs TRBV4-1 and TRBJ2-5; weak D call: TRBD2 (7 bases). Trimming pared 0 bases from V and 5 bases from J, leaving 13 bases between. The CDR3 sequence is 15 residues long. Germline loops: CDR1 MGHRA, CDR2 YSYEKL.

V gene TRBV30 combines with J gene TRBJ2-6, with 7 bases identical to TRBD1. Unmatched junction bases numbered 2, after V lost 4 bases and J lost 2 bases. The germline V gene encodes CDR1 GTSNPN and CDR2 SVGIG (reference sequence). This CDR3 has 14 residues. The CDR3 DNA sequence: TGTGCCTGGACAGGGGGAACTGGGGCCAACGTCCTGACTTTC. As protein: CAWTGGTGANVLTF.

This clonotype was recorded a few times. The V and J genes are TRBV25-1 and TRBJ2-7, with 10 positions matching TRBD1. J lost 3 bases, V lost 3 bases, and 5 bases had no gene match. Germline CDR1 MGHDK, CDR2 SYGVNS. This CDR3 is built from 15 residues. The CDR3, as DNA: TGTGCCAGCAGTGATGACAGGGACAGGGGCTACGAGCAGTACTTC. Protein: CASSDDRDRGYEQYF.

This clonotype was seen a few times. J is TRBJ2-3 and V is TRBV5-7; D assignment may be TRBD1 or TRBD2 (5 bases each). TRBV5-7 is noted as an ORF with a role that remains uncertain. Trimming removed 3 bases at V and 4 bases at J, with 12 bases between. The CDR3 consists of 14 residues. The chain's CDR3 is CASSSGRAPDTQYF. CDR3 nucleotide sequence: TGTGCCAGCAGCTCGGGGCGCGCCCCAGATACGCAGTATTTT.

This clonotype occurred a few times. The V and J genes are TRBV5-1 and TRBJ2-7; the match to TRBD1 covers 9 bases. The CDR3 runs to 14 residues. The germline gives CDR1 SGHRS, CDR2 YFSETQ. Germline trimming cut 4 bases from V and 9 bases from J; bases unmatched to any gene: 11. CDR3 DNA sequence: TGCGCCAGCAGCGCGTCCGGGACAGGGTCATCGCAGTACTTC. Translation gives CASSASGTGSSQYF.

The J gene is TRBJ2-7, the V gene TRBV12-3 or TRBV12-4; D is perhaps TRBD1 (5 bases). The CDR3 extends over 14 amino acids. V was clipped by 7 bases and J by 2 bases, with 15 bases between them. CDR3 in DNA: TGTGCCAGCACCAAGGGGATGGTCGCCTACGAGCAGTACTTC. It is translated as CASTKGMVAYEQYF.

This clonotype has more than one count but fewer than ten. The chain couples TRBV6-5 to TRBJ1-1, with TRBD1 identical over 11 bases. This CDR3 is 16 amino acids long. Trimming at V came to 4 bases and at J to 1 base, leaving 5 bases not matched to a gene. Germline V CDR1 and CDR2: MNHEY, SVGAGI. The DNA for the CDR3 is TGTGCCAGCAGTTGGGGACAGGGGGTCCCGAACACTGAAGCTTTCTTT. Protein sequence: CASSWGQGVPNTEAFF.

The chain joins TRBV11-3 to TRBJ2-1; perhaps TRBD2 as D (6 bases). This CDR3 contains 15 residues. Trimming removed 0 bases from V and 4 bases from J, with 10 bases in between. CDR1 and CDR2 from the germline V gene are SGHNT and YENEEA. The DNA for the CDR3 is TGTGCCAGCAGCTTAGAGGGGACTTATTACAATGAGCAGTTCTTC. Translated, it gives CASSLEGTYYNEQFF.

This clonotype was counted a few times. This chain joins TRBV7-9 and TRBJ1-3; 8 bases align to TRBD1. The V gene end was trimmed by 3 bases and the J gene end by 2 bases; junction bases not matched to a gene: 3. The germline CDR1 and CDR2 sequences are SEHNR and FQNEAQ (reference sequence). The CDR3 contains 15 residues. The chain's CDR3 is CASSFRGQAGNTIYF. CDR3 in DNA: TGTGCCAGCAGCTTCAGGGGGCAAGCTGGAAACACCATATATTTT.

At least ten counts were recorded for this clonotype. CDR3 amino acids: CASRPGQAYEQYF. The CDR3 DNA is TGTGCCAGCAGGCCGGGACAGGCCTACGAGCAGTACTTC. The chain combines TRBV6-2 or TRBV6-3 with TRBJ2-7; 8 nucleotides align to TRBD1. The CDR3 contains 13 residues. Germline values: CDR1 MNHEY, CDR2 SVGEGT. V shed 6 bases, J shed 2 bases, and the junction held 3 bases outside the gene matches.

This clonotype was seen a handful of times. The chain employs TRBV7-3 and TRBJ2-2; 10 bases are a match to TRBD2. Trimming took 7 bases from V and 0 from J; bases not matched to a gene: 2. Germline loops: CDR1 SGHTA, CDR2 FQGTGA. The CDR3 runs to 15 residues. CDR3 DNA sequence: TGTGCCAGCAACCTAGCGGGGGCGAACACCGGGGAGCTGTTTTTT. Amino acid sequence: CASNLAGANTGELFF.

The chain combines TRBV28 with TRBJ2-2, with TRBD1 matching 7 bases. CDR1 and CDR2 from the germline V gene are MDHEN and SYDVKM. J lost 7 bases, V lost 6 bases, and 11 bases had no gene match. The CDR3 extends over 15 amino acids. The CDR3 DNA sequence: TGTGCCAGCAGCTCCCGGGCAGGGGGAATCGGGGAGCTGTTTTTT. It is translated as CASSSRAGGIGELFF.

This clonotype has more than one count but fewer than ten. The rearrangement uses TRBV7-3 and TRBJ2-4; 9 bases map to TRBD1. This CDR3 spans 15 amino acids. With 1 base clipped from V and 5 bases from J, the junction kept 3 bases outside the gene matches. The germline gives CDR1 SGHTA, CDR2 FQGTGA. The CDR3 DNA reads as TGTGCCAGCAGCTTAAGCGGGACAGGGCAAAACATTCAGTACTTC. The encoded protein is CASSLSGTGQNIQYF.

This clonotype showed up just a few times. The chain links TRBV25-1 to TRBJ2-1; the D is unclear. V lost 3 bases and J 0 bases, leaving 6 bases between the germline ends. Germline values: CDR1 MGHDK, CDR2 SYGVNS. The CDR3 is made up of 14 amino acids. The chain's CDR3 is CASSDTISYNEQFF. The CDR3 DNA is TGTGCCAGCAGTGACACTATCTCCTACAATGAGCAGTTCTTC.

The rearrangement links TRBV20-1 to TRBJ2-5; 10 bases align to TRBD1. Trimming at V came to 2 bases and at J to 5 bases, leaving 8 bases not matched to a gene. Germline V CDR1 and CDR2: DFQATT, SNEGSKA (reference sequence). This CDR3 region has 15 residues. Here the CDR3 reads CSARRRQGALETQYF. The CDR3 region has the DNA TGCAGTGCTAGAAGGCGACAGGGGGCACTGGAGACCCAGTACTTC.

This sequence joins TRBV5-1 and TRBJ1-1, with D possibly matching TRBD1 (5 bases). There are 14 residues in the CDR3. Germline V CDR1 and CDR2: SGHRS, YFSETQ. V lost 4 bases, J lost 3 bases, and 13 bases lay in between. Here the CDR3 reads CASSQGTADTEAFF. CDR3 DNA sequence: TGCGCCAGCAGCCAAGGGACGGCGGACACTGAAGCTTTCTTT.

This clonotype was counted between two and nine times. In DNA, the CDR3 is TGCGCCAGCAGCTTTTGGGGAGGGGGCTCCGGGGCCAACGTCCTGACTTTC. It is translated as CASSFWGGGSGANVLTF. The chain has TRBV5-1 and TRBJ2-6, with D perhaps TRBD1 or TRBD2 (7 bases each). The CDR3 spans 17 residues. Germline V gene sequence: CDR1 SGHRS, CDR2 YFSETQ. Deletions cut 2 bases from V and 4 bases from J, with 16 bases between.

This clonotype has more than one count but fewer than ten. The gene calls are TRBV29-1 and TRBJ2-7; D ambiguous. This CDR3 has 12 residues. V was cut by 4 bases and J by 3 bases, with 10 bases left in between. CDR1 SQVTM and CDR2 ANQGSEA come from the germline V gene. The CDR3 protein is CSVGESDYEQYF. The CDR3 nucleotides are TGCAGCGTTGGTGAGTCCGACTACGAGCAGTACTTC.

The table lists this clonotype with a few counts. This chain joins TRBV29-1 and TRBJ1-2; 11 bases are shared with TRBD1. CDR1 and CDR2 from the germline V gene are SQVTM and ANQGSEA. This CDR3 comprises 18 residues. The junction had 14 bases not matched to a gene; V was cut back by 0 bases and J by 5 bases. The CDR3 nucleotides are TGCAGCGTTGAAGATCGACCCTGGACAGGGGGCGTTCCTTATGGCTACACCTTC. It codes for CSVEDRPWTGGVPYGYTF. Using reference TRBV29-1 and TRBJ1-2 for the parts outside the CDR3, the full variable domain is SAVISQKPSRDICQRGTSLTIQCQVDSQVTMMFWYRQQPGQSLTLIATANQGSEATYESGFVIDKFPISRPNLTFSTLTVSNMSPEDSSIYLCSVEDRPWTGGVPYGYTFGSGTRLTVV.

CDR3 nucleotides: TGTGCCAGCAGCGTAGGGTCTAGCGGGGGGTACAATGAGCAGTTCTTC. Translated, it gives CASSVGSSGGYNEQFF. V and J are TRBV9 and TRBJ2-1; 11 bases match TRBD2. Germline loops: CDR1 SGDLS, CDR2 YYNGEE. V gave up 0 bases and J gave up 4 bases; unmatched junction bases: 3. There are 16 residues in the CDR3.